Presented here are 16 T cell receptor beta chains from one specimen sequenced in a study of T cells in Graves' hyperthyroidism and ophthalmopathy. Researchers amplified the TCR beta CDR3 regions from RNA transcripts. Using the HTBI primer set, a first-round RT-PCR was run on the TCR CDR3. Via MiXCR, TCRdb re-called the multiplex PCR reads, giving one row per CDR3 protein. The repertoire includes 94,000 or so distinct CDR3 sequences, around 50% of them detected once, and about 25% sits in the top ten. The sample taken for sequencing was blood. The receptors here all came from a woman aged 40 to 50 with Graves' hyperthyroidism.

The chain uses TRBV7-3 and TRBJ2-5; tentatively, D is TRBD2 (5 bases). Germline CDR1 and CDR2: SGHTA and FQGTGA. The CDR3 contains 14 residues. The V and J ends lost 4 bases and 2 bases respectively, with 11 bases between them. This chain's CDR3 is CASSSGGRQETQYF. In nucleotides, the CDR3 is TGTGCCAGCAGCTCAGGAGGTAGACAAGAGACCCAGTACTTC. The full variable domain, completed using reference TRBV7-3 and TRBJ2-5, is GAGVSQTPSNKVTEKGKYVELRCDPISGHTALYWYRQSLGQGPEFLIYFQGTGAADDSGLPNDRFFAVRPEGSVSTLKIQRTERGDSAVYLCASSSGGRQETQYFGPGTRLLVL.

The CDR3 coding sequence is TGCAGTGCTAGAGAGGGGACAGGGTGGGTCACAGATACGCAGTATTTT. Translating it yields CSAREGTGWVTDTQYF. The V and J genes are TRBV20-1 and TRBJ2-3; 9 bases fit TRBD1. The V gene end was trimmed by 0 bases and the J gene end by 2 bases; junction bases not matched to a gene: 6. Germline CDR1 reads DFQATT; CDR2 reads SNEGSKA (reference sequence). The CDR3 contains 16 residues.

Ten or more counts support this clonotype. One base away lies a much larger clone, so this may be a sequencing read error. The chain employs TRBV7-3 and TRBJ1-1; D is unclear. Germline V CDR1 and CDR2: SGHTA, FQGTGA. This CDR3 has 13 residues. Written as DNA, the CDR3 is TGTGCCCGCAGCTTACAAGTGAACACTGAAGCTTTCTTT. Its protein product is CARSLQVNTEAFF.

In the case of this clonotype: The junction departs from the called germline gene at one end, perhaps through a read error. The chain couples TRBV7-2 to TRBJ2-2; tentatively, D is TRBD1 (8 bases). The CDR3 consists of 13 residues. Germline assignment: CDR1 SGHTA and CDR2 FQGNSA. CDR3 sequence (DNA): TGTGCCAGCAGCCAAGGAACAGGGGGGGGGCTGTTTTTT. Its protein is CASSQGTGGGLFF.

This clonotype appeared many times. CDR3 region: CASRTTGGGGYTF. CDR3 bases: TGTGCCAGCAGAACAACGGGAGGCGGAGGCTACACCTTC. The V call is TRBV7-9, the J call TRBJ1-2; D not certain. The CDR3 consists of 13 residues. Trimming took 6 bases from V and 8 from J, leaving 16 bases between them. Looked up from germline, CDR1 is SEHNR and CDR2 is FQNEAQ (reference sequence). The whole variable domain, filled in from reference TRBV7-9 and TRBJ1-2, reads DTGVSQNPRHKITKRGQNVTFRCDPISEHNRLYWYRQTLGQGPEFLTYFQNEAQLEKSRLLSDRFSAERPKGSFSTLEIQRTEQGDSAMYLCASRTTGGGGYTFGSGTRLTVV.

The chain links TRBV7-9 to TRBJ1-5, with D possibly matching TRBD1 (6 bases). The CDR3 has 14 amino acids. Between the trimmed V and J ends, which lost 5 bases and 7 bases, there was a span of 15 bases. CDR1 and CDR2 from the germline V gene are SEHNR and FQNEAQ (reference sequence). The CDR3 protein is CASSPEEGGQPQHF. Here the CDR3 DNA reads TGTGCCAGCAGCCCGGAAGAGGGGGGACAGCCCCAGCATTTT.

The CDR3 sequence: CATRQGLAGGRADTQYF. DNA for the CDR3: TGTGCCACCAGACAGGGACTAGCGGGCGGGAGGGCAGATACGCAGTATTTT. The J gene is TRBJ2-3, the V gene TRBV2, with 12 positions matching TRBD2. The CDR3 has 17 residues. With V trimmed by 10 bases and J by 4 bases, 15 bases remained unmatched. CDR1 and CDR2 from the germline V gene are SNHLY and FYNNEI.

The V call is TRBV12-3 or TRBV12-4, the J call TRBJ2-5; the D is unclear. This CDR3 has 20 residues. V dropped 6 bases and J dropped 2 bases, with 31 bases sitting between them. The CDR3 spells CASRDTRLSPPAGVQETQYF. As DNA, the CDR3 is TGTGCCAGCAGAGATACACGGCTGAGTCCCCCCGCTGGAGTGCAAGAGACCCAGTACTTC.

This clonotype has a count of ten or more. This chain connects TRBV7-3 to TRBJ2-5, with D possibly TRBD1 on 6 matching bases. CDR3 length: 14 amino acids. V lost 5 bases to trimming and J lost 4 bases, with 14 bases between them. CDR1 and CDR2 from the germline V gene are SGHTA and FQGTGA. The CDR3 nucleotides are TGTGCCAGCAGCCCCGGGGTAGGGGGAGAGACCCAGTACTTC. This gives the protein CASSPGVGGETQYF.

The chain recombines TRBV19 with TRBJ1-1; tentative D call: TRBD1 (6 bases). Germline V CDR1 and CDR2: LNHDA, SQIVND (reference sequence). This CDR3 has 15 amino acids. Trimming stripped 5 bases from V and 7 bases from J, with 20 bases between. The CDR3, as DNA: TGTGCCAGTAGTGCGCCGGGACATGAGGTTGATGAAGCTTTCTTT. Translation: CASSAPGHEVDEAFF.

The V gene is TRBV2, the J gene TRBJ2-5; D is possibly TRBD2 (5 bases). The V end lost 5 bases, the J end lost 9 bases, and 16 bases lay between the germline ends. Germline V gives CDR1 SNHLY, CDR2 FYNNEI. The CDR3 loop spans 13 amino acids. CDR3 bases: TGTGCCAGCAGTCATGACGGGAATCAGCCCCAGTACTTC. Its translation is CASSHDGNQPQYF.

The chain links TRBV7-2 to TRBJ2-3; 12 bases are shared with TRBD2. Germline V CDR1 and CDR2: SGHTA, FQGNSA. V gave up 2 bases and J gave up 0 bases; unmatched junction bases: 9. The CDR3 extends over 19 amino acids. CDR3 loop: CASSLNKWTSGISTDTQYF. DNA for the CDR3: TGTGCCAGCAGCTTAAATAAGTGGACTAGCGGGATAAGCACAGATACGCAGTATTTT.

This clonotype was counted only a few times. The chain carries TRBV9 and TRBJ1-2; 10 bases fit TRBD1. Unmatched junction bases numbered 12, after V lost 7 bases and J lost 6 bases. The CDR3 has 15 residues. CDR1 is SGDLS and CDR2 is YYNGEE in the germline V gene. This CDR3 is CASSPPGQGTDGYTF. CDR3 DNA: TGTGCCAGCTCACCTCCGGGACAGGGGACCGATGGCTACACCTTC.

This clonotype was observed at least ten times. V gene TRBV12-3 or TRBV12-4 combines with J gene TRBJ1-2, with D possibly TRBD1 on 5 matching bases. This CDR3 comprises 14 residues. V lost 5 bases to trimming and J lost 8 bases, with 18 bases between them. In nucleotides, the CDR3 is TGTGCCAGCAGTCCCGGCCTCGGGGCACGAGGCTACACCTTC. It encodes CASSPGLGARGYTF.

The chain links TRBV10-3 to TRBJ1-1, with 7 bases identical to TRBD1. The CDR3 is 14 amino acids. V lost 2 bases and J lost 4; bases outside the gene matches: 4. The germline V gene has CDR1 ENHRY and CDR2 SYGVKD. The CDR3 region is CAISELYRGTEAFF. CDR3 in DNA: TGTGCCATCAGTGAGCTTTACAGGGGCACTGAAGCTTTCTTT.

This clonotype was counted ten times or more. The rearrangement uses TRBV5-1 and TRBJ1-2; D perhaps matches TRBD1 (6 bases). Germline V gene lookup returns CDR1 SGHRS and CDR2 YFSETQ. Trimming took 0 bases from V and 1 from J, leaving 7 bases between them. There are 14 residues in the CDR3. CDR3 nucleotides: TGCGCCAGCAGCTTGGAAGGGGGTAACTATGGCTACACCTTC. It yields the protein CASSLEGGNYGYTF.